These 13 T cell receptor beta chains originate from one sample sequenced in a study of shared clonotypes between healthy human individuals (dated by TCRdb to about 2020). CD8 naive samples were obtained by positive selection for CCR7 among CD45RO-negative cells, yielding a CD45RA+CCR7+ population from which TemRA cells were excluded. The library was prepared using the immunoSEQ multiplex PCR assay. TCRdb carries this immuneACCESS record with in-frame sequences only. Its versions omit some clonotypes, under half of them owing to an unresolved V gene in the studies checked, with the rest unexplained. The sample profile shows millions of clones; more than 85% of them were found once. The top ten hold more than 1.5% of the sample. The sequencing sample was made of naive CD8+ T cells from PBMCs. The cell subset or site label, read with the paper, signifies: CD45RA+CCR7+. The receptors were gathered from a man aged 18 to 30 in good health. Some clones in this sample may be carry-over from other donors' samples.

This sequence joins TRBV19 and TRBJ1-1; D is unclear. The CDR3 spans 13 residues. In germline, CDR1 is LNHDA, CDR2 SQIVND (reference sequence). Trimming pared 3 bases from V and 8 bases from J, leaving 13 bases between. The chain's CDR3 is CASSIARGMEAFF. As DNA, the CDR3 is TGTGCCAGTAGTATCGCCCGAGGGATGGAAGCTTTCTTT.

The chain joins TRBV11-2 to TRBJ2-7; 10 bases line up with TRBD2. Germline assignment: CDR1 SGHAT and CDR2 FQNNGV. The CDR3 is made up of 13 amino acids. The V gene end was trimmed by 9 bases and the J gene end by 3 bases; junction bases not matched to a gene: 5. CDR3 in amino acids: CASTLAGDYEQYF. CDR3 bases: TGTGCCAGTACCCTAGCGGGAGACTACGAGCAGTACTTC.

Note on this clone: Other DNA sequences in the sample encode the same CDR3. For the CDR3, the DNA is TGTGCCAGCAGTTTAGGTGGCAGGGGCTACGAGCAGTACTTC. Translation: CASSLGGRGYEQYF. The rearrangement joins TRBV27 to TRBJ2-7; TRBD1 is a possible D gene (6 bases). Trimming removed 2 bases at V and 3 bases at J, with 11 bases between. CDR1 is MNHEY, CDR2 SMNVEV, per germline (reference sequence). CDR3 size: 14 residues.

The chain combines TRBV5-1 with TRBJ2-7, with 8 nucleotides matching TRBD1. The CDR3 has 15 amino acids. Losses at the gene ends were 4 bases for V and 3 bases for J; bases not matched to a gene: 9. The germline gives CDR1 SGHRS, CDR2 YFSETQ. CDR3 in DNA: TGCGCCAGCAGCGTCCGCGGGACAGGAGACTACGAGCAGTACTTC. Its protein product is CASSVRGTGDYEQYF. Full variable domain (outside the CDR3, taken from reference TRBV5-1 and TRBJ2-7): KAGVTQTPRYLIKTRGQQVTLSCSPISGHRSVSWYQQTPGQGLQFLFEYFSETQRNKGNFPGRFSGRQFSNSRSEMNVSTLELGDSALYLCASSVRGTGDYEQYFGPGTRLTVT.

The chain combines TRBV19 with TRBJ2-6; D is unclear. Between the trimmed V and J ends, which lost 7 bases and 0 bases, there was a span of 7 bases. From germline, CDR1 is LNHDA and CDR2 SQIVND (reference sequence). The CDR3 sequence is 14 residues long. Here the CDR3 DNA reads TGTGCCAGTACAACGGACTCTGGGGCCAACGTCCTGACTTTC. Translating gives CASTTDSGANVLTF.

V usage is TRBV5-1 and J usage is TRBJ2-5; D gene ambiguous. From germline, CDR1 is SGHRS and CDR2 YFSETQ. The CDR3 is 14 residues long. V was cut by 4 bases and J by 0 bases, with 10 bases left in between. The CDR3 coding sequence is TGCGCCAGCAGCCTTAGACCGTACCAAGAGACCCAGTACTTC. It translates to CASSLRPYQETQYF.

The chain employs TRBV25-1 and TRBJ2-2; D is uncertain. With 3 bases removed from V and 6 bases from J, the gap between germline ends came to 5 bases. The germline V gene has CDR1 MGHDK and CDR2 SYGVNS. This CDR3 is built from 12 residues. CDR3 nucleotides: TGTGCCAGCAGTGATTCCGCCGGGGAGCTGTTTTTT. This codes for CASSDSAGELFF.

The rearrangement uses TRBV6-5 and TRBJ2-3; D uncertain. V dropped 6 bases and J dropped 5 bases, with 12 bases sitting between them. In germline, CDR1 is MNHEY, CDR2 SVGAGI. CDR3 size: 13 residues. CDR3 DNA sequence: TGTGCCAGCAGCGCAGACCGGGTAGATACGCAGTATTTT. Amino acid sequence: CASSADRVDTQYF.

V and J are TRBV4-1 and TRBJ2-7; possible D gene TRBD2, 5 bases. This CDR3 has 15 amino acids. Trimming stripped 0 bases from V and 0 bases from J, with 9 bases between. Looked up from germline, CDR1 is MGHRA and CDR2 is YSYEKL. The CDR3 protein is CASSQDTSASYEQYF. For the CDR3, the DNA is TGCGCCAGCAGCCAAGATACTAGTGCCTCCTACGAGCAGTACTTC.

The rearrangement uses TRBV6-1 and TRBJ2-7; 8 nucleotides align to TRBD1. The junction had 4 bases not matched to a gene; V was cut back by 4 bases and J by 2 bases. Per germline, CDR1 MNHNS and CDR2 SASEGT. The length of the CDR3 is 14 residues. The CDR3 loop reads CASSARDRTYEQYF. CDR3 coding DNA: TGTGCCAGCAGTGCCCGGGACAGGACCTACGAGCAGTACTTC.

This CDR3 is CASSLGGSNEQFF. In nucleotides, the CDR3 is TGTGCCAGCAGCTTAGGGGGCTCAAATGAGCAGTTCTTC. This rearrangement joins TRBV7-7 to TRBJ2-1, with a tentative D call TRBD1 (5 bases). The ends were cut back, 1 base at V and 7 bases at J, with 8 bases in the middle. CDR1 and CDR2 (germline): SSHAT, FNYEAQ (reference sequence). The CDR3 sequence is 13 residues long.

In DNA, the CDR3 is TGTGCCAGCAGAACGAATGGGGCGGGACAGTCCTACGAGCAGTACTTC. Translated: CASRTNGAGQSYEQYF. The rearrangement uses TRBV27 and TRBJ2-7; possible D gene TRBD1, 7 bases. V was clipped by 6 bases and J by 1 base, with 19 bases between them. The germline V gene encodes CDR1 MNHEY and CDR2 SMNVEV (reference sequence). The CDR3 has 16 residues.

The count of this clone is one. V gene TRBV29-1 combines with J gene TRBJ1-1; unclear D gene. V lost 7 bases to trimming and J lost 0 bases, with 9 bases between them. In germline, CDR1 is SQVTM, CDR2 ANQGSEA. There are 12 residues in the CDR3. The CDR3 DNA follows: TGCAGCGCCATAACTATGAACACTGAAGCTTTCTTT. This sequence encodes CSAITMNTEAFF.